The 20 T cell receptor beta chains below all came from one sample that was sequenced in a study of blood T cell repertoires in COVID-19. Assay used: immunoSEQ multiplex PCR; TCRdb lists only in-frame clones, some missing. The data show 250,000 to 300,000 clones, with 85% to 90% seen just once and approximately 6% held by the top ten. Input material: peripheral blood. These receptors all come from a woman aged 45-59 years with COVID-19, enrolled during active disease.

CDR3 amino acids: CASSLARLEQFF. The CDR3, as DNA: TGTGCCAGCAGCTTAGCCCGACTAGAGCAGTTCTTC. The genes are TRBV7-2 and TRBJ2-1; a possible D gene is TRBD2 (5 bases). The V end lost 0 bases, the J end lost 10 bases, and 7 bases lay between the germline ends. The CDR3 runs to 12 residues. Germline V gives CDR1 SGHTA, CDR2 FQGNSA.

The rearrangement joins TRBV28 to TRBJ2-3; 9 bases match TRBD1. The CDR3 loop spans 14 amino acids. CDR1 MDHEN and CDR2 SYDVKM come from the germline V gene. J gave up 3 bases and V 5 bases, and 3 bases lay outside the gene matches. This CDR3 is CASSTTGGTDTQYF. DNA for the CDR3: TGTGCCAGCAGTACGACAGGGGGAACAGATACGCAGTATTTT.

V usage is TRBV5-1 and J usage is TRBJ1-5; perhaps TRBD1 as D (5 bases). CDR1 is SGHRS and CDR2 is YFSETQ in the germline V gene. V gave up 2 bases and J gave up 6 bases, with 12 bases separating them. The CDR3 is 14 residues long. The CDR3 here is CASSFGGVGQPQHF. CDR3 bases: TGCGCCAGCAGCTTTGGGGGGGTAGGTCAGCCCCAGCATTTT. Full variable domain (missing parts from reference TRBV5-1 and TRBJ1-5): KAGVTQTPRYLIKTRGQQVTLSCSPISGHRSVSWYQQTPGQGLQFLFEYFSETQRNKGNFPGRFSGRQFSNSRSEMNVSTLELGDSALYLCASSFGGVGQPQHFGDGTRLSIL.

This chain joins TRBV6-6 and TRBJ2-3; weak D call: TRBD1 (6 bases). CDR1 is MNHNY and CDR2 is SVGAGI in the germline V gene (reference sequence). The V end lost 7 bases, the J end lost 3 bases, and 11 bases lay between the germline ends. This CDR3 has 13 residues. The CDR3 DNA follows: TGTGCCAGCATAAGGACAGTGACAGATACGCAGTATTTT. This codes for CASIRTVTDTQYF.

The CDR3 bases are TGTGCCAGCTCACCCACGCGATACGCATCGAACACTGAAGCTTTCTTT. Translated: CASSPTRYASNTEAFF. V is TRBV18 and J is TRBJ1-1; D remains ambiguous. This CDR3 has 16 amino acids. Germline CDR1 and CDR2: KGHSH and LQKENI. Trimming left V 3 bases short and J 1 base short, with 15 bases between.

The chain is built from TRBV12-3 or TRBV12-4 and TRBJ1-1; D is uncertain. Trimming cost V 0 bases and J 7 bases, with 3 bases left between them. This CDR3 has 11 amino acids. The CDR3 DNA reads as TGTGCCAGCAGTTTAGCCAGTGAAGCTTTCTTT. This sequence encodes CASSLASEAFF.

The CDR3, as DNA: TGTGCCAGCAGCTTAGCGCGAAATGAGCAGTTCTTC. Amino acids: CASSLARNEQFF. The chain recombines TRBV7-2 with TRBJ2-1; D is unclear. CDR1 and CDR2 from the germline V gene are SGHTA and FQGNSA. This CDR3 comprises 12 residues. Trimming left V 0 bases short and J 7 bases short, with 4 bases between.

CDR3: CASSFTTSGRYEQYF. DNA of the CDR3: TGTGCCAGCAGCTTTACGACTAGCGGGAGGTACGAGCAGTACTTC. This chain links TRBV11-2 with TRBJ2-7; 13 bases fit TRBD2. CDR1 is SGHAT and CDR2 is FQNNGV in the germline V gene. The V gene end was trimmed by 3 bases and the J gene end by 4 bases; junction bases not matched to a gene: 3. CDR3 length equals 15 residues.

V usage is TRBV27 and J usage is TRBJ1-2, with D perhaps matching TRBD1 (6 bases). Germline CDR1 MNHEY, CDR2 SMNVEV (reference sequence). This CDR3 spans 14 amino acids. Trimming cost V 2 bases and J 2 bases, with 9 bases left between them. The CDR3 nucleotides read TGTGCCAGCAGTTTAGGGCAGGGGAACTATGGCTACACCTTC. Protein product: CASSLGQGNYGYTF.

This clone was detected only once. This chain uses TRBV21-1 with TRBJ2-1; the table's D call, TRBD2, was not checked against the DNA. TRBV21-1 is an annotated pseudogene. This CDR3 is 14 amino acids long. The CDR3 nucleotides read TGTGCCAGCAGCACGCGGGAGGGGACCAATGAGCAGTTCTTC. Translation: CASSTREGTNEQFF.

This chain connects TRBV9 to TRBJ2-1; D remains unclear. CDR1 is SGDLS, CDR2 YYNGEE, per germline. With 0 bases removed from V and 2 bases from J, the gap between germline ends came to 12 bases. This CDR3 comprises 16 residues. The DNA for the CDR3 is TGTGCCAGCAGCGTAGCTGCGAGATACCCCTACAATGAGCAGTTCTTC. It codes for CASSVAARYPYNEQFF.

The chain is built from TRBV18 and TRBJ1-4; tentative D call: TRBD1 (6 bases). CDR3 size: 16 residues. Trimming left V 0 bases short and J 2 bases short, with 10 bases between. CDR1 KGHSH and CDR2 LQKENI come from the germline V gene. The CDR3 spells CASSPPPGHTNEKLFF. The DNA of the CDR3 is TGTGCCAGCTCACCACCACCGGGACACACTAATGAAAAACTGTTTTTT. Full variable domain (missing parts from reference TRBV18 and TRBJ1-4): NAGVMQNPRHLVRRRGQEARLRCSPMKGHSHVYWYRQLPEEGLKFMVYLQKENIIDESGMPKERFSAEFPKEGPSILRIQQVVRGDSAAYFCASSPPPGHTNEKLFFGSGTQLSVL.

The chain uses TRBV27 and TRBJ1-5, with 8 positions matching TRBD1. CDR1 is MNHEY and CDR2 is SMNVEV in the germline V gene (reference sequence). J was trimmed by 5 bases and V by 5 bases; bases with no gene match: 5. The CDR3 is 14 amino acids. This CDR3 reads CASSRTGFDQPQHF. DNA of the CDR3: TGTGCCAGCAGTCGGACAGGGTTTGATCAGCCCCAGCATTTT.

The J gene is TRBJ2-7, the V gene TRBV5-1; no reliable D call. V lost 3 bases and J lost 3, with 10 bases in between. Per germline, CDR1 SGHRS and CDR2 YFSETQ. The CDR3 has 13 residues. In DNA form, the CDR3 reads TGCGCCAGCAGCTCAACAGAGTTCTACGAGCAGTACTTC. Amino acids: CASSSTEFYEQYF.

J is TRBJ2-3 and V is TRBV10-1; 8 positions match TRBD2. In germline, CDR1 is WNHNN, CDR2 SYGVQD (reference sequence). J gave up 2 bases and V 2 bases, and 3 bases lay outside the gene matches. The CDR3 runs to 15 residues. In nucleotides, the CDR3 is TGCGCCAGCAGTGAGGGACTAGCATTCACAGATACGCAGTATTTT. Translating it yields CASSEGLAFTDTQYF.

This chain links TRBV18 with TRBJ2-7; 9 bases fit TRBD1. Germline V gene lookup returns CDR1 KGHSH and CDR2 LQKENI. J lost 5 bases, V lost 0 bases, and 8 bases had no gene match. The CDR3 is made up of 16 amino acids. In DNA form, the CDR3 reads TGTGCCAGCTCACCACCGTTAGGACAGGGGCACCACGAGCAGTACTTC. Its translation is CASSPPLGQGHHEQYF.

This clone was counted once. The chain has TRBV30 and TRBJ1-2; 9 nucleotides align to TRBD1. V gave up 0 bases and J gave up 8 bases; unmatched junction bases: 4. The CDR3 is made up of 13 amino acids. The germline V gene has CDR1 GTSNPN and CDR2 SVGIG (reference sequence). CDR3 in DNA: TGTGCCTGGAGTGTACGACAGGGGGGAGGCTACACCTTC. Protein product: CAWSVRQGGGYTF.

This chain connects TRBV5-6 to TRBJ1-2; D remains unclear. The CDR3 is made up of 12 amino acids. Germline V gene data show CDR1 as SGHDT and CDR2 as YYEEEE. V lost 3 bases to trimming and J lost 9 bases, with 12 bases between them. CDR3 in amino acids: CASSYKAERYTF. The CDR3 DNA sequence: TGTGCCAGCAGCTACAAGGCGGAGCGCTACACCTTC.

The chain combines TRBV2 with TRBJ1-5, with 7 bases matching TRBD1. Trimming took 2 bases from V and 6 from J; bases not matched to a gene: 7. Germline lookup yields CDR1 SNHLY and CDR2 FYNNEI. This CDR3 region has 15 residues. DNA of the CDR3: TGTGCCAGCAGTGAATCCTACAGGGGAGCTCAGCCCCAGCATTTT. It translates to CASSESYRGAQPQHF.

A few counts support this clone. The chain has TRBV5-4 and TRBJ2-7; D is perhaps TRBD2 (6 bases). V was clipped by 0 bases and J by 4 bases, with 17 bases between them. The CDR3 contains 16 residues. Germline V gives CDR1 SGHNT, CDR2 YYREEE (reference sequence). CDR3 residues: CASSLGSLAREYEQYF. The CDR3 region has the DNA TGTGCCAGCAGCTTGGGTAGTCTAGCGAGAGAGTACGAGCAGTACTTC.